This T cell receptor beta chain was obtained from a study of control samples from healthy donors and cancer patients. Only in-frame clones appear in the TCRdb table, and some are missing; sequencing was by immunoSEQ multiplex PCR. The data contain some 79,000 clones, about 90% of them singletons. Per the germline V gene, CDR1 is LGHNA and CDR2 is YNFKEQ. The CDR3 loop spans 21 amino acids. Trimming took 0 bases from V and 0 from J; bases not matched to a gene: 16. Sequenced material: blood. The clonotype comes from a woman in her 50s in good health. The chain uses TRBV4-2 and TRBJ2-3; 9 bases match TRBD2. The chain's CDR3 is CASSQEGAGGPEISSTDTQYF. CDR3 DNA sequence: TGTGCCAGCAGCCAAGAGGGGGCGGGAGGGCCTGAGATTTCTAGCACAGATACGCAGTATTTT.